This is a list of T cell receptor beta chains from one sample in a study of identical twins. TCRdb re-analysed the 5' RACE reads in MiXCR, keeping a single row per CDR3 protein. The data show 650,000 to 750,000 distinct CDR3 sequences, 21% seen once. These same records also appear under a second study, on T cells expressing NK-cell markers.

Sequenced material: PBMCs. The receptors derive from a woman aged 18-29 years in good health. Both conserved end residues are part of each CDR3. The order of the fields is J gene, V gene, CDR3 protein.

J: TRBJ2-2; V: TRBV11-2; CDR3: CASSRIPTSGVLTGELFF
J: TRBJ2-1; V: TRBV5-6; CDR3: CASSLVWGRASDEQFF
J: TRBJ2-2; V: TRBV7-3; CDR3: CASSAKSTGELFF
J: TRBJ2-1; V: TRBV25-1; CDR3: CASSADRKRYNEQFF
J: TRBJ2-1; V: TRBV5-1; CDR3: CASSSGLAVGDEQFF
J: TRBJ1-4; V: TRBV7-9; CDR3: CASSLTRTGHEKLFF
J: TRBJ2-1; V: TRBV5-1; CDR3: CASSRKADSSYNEQFF
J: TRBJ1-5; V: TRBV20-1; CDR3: CSATLHNQPQHF
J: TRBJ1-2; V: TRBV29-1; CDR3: CSPSGYTF
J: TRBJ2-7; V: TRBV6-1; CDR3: CAIPSPGQAYEQYF
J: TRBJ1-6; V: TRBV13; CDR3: CASSARTGDSPLHF
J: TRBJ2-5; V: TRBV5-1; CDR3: CASSLGTGGRLETQYF
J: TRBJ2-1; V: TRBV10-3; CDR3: CAISERSGSINNEQFF
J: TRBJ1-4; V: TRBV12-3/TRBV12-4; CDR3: CASSLNRGANEKLFF
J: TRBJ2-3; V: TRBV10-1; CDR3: CASSPLAGGVTDTQYF
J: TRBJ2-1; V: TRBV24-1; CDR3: CATSDPGPQGHNEQFF
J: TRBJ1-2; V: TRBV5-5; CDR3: CASSFIGADYGYTF
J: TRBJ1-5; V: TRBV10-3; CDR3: CAISEDRVDQPQHF
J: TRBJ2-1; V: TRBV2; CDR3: CASSQGVVEQFF
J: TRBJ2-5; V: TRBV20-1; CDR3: CSARDIQGTFQETQYF
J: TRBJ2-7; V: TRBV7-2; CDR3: CASSYGLAGGEQYF
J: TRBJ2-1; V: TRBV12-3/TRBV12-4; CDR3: CASSFGTSGYNNEQFF
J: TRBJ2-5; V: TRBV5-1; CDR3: CASSFLSGSTETQYF
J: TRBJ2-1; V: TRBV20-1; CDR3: CSATRAGANSYNEQFF
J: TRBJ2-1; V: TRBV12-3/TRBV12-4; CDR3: CASSRTSGGVDEQFF
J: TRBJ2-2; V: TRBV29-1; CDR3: CSVERGSNTGELFF
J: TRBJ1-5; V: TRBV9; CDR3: CASSVEWDSNQPQHF